This TCR beta chain was obtained from a study of cytomegalovirus exposure and HLA in healthy donors. Study observations and caveats: Being indistinguishable, some V segments were excluded, TRBV6-2 and TRBV6-3 among them.

CDR3 length equals 18 residues. V trimming: 1 base; J trimming: 4 bases; junction bases outside the gene matches: 6. CDR1 is MGHRA, CDR2 YSYEKL, per germline. Comments on this clone: Its antigen is unknown.

PCR was performed using 60 Vbeta and 13 Jbeta primers. Profiled with immunoSEQ multiplex PCR; TCRdb holds only in-frame clones, not every one. The sample includes around 110,000 clones, around 80% of them seen just once. Regarding donors, all were healthy bone marrow donors. Material: PBMCs. This clonotype was sampled from a man aged 25 to 40 in good health and CMV-seropositive. This chain links TRBV4-1 with TRBJ2-6; 11 bases map to TRBD2. The CDR3 sequence is CASSQGLAGPRGANVLTF. In DNA form, the CDR3 reads TGCGCCAGCAGCCAAGGACTAGCGGGACCGAGGGGGGCCAACGTCCTGACTTTC.